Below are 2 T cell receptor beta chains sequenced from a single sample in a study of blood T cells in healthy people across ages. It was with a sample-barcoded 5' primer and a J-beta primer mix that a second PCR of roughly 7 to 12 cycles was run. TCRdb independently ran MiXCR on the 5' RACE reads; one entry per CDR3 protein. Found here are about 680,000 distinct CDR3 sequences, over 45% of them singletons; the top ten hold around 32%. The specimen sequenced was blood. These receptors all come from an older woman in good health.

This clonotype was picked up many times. The DNA of the CDR3 is TGTGCCAGCAGCCAAGCGACGTTCCCGGGGCTTGCCAGCTCTGGGGCCAACGTCCTGACTTTC. Amino acid sequence: CASSQATFPGLASSGANVLTF. The gene calls are TRBV3-1 and TRBJ2-6; D is possibly TRBD1 or TRBD2 (5 bases each). Looked up from germline, CDR1 is LGHDT and CDR2 is YNNKEL (reference sequence). The CDR3 runs 21 residues. V lost 1 base, J lost 0 bases, and 22 bases lay in between.

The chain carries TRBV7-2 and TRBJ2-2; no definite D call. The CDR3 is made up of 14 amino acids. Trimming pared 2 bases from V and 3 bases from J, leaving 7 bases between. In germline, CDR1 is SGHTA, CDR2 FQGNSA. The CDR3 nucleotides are TGTGCCAGCAGCTTATCCCAGGACACCGGGGAGCTGTTTTTT. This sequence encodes CASSLSQDTGELFF. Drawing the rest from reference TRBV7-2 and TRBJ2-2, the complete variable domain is GAGVSQSPSNKVTEKGKDVELRCDPISGHTALYWYRQSLGQGLEFLIYFQGNSAPDKSGLPSDRFSAERTGGSVSTLTIQRTQQEDSAVYLCASSLSQDTGELFFGEGSRLTVL.